These T cell receptor beta chains were read from a single sample in a study of OX40 agonist ivuxolimab in advanced cancers. TCRdb keeps only in-frame clones here, not all; method: immunoSEQ multiplex PCR. The repertoire holds about 46,000 clones, with around 86% as singletons. Material: CD4+ or CD8+ T cells sorted from blood, obtained in a trial of the OX40 agonist ivuxolimab. These receptors all stem from an adult with an advanced solid tumor such as melanoma, head and neck, liver or kidney cancer. Both conserved end residues are part of each CDR3. A D gene is named only where the DNA matches it firmly. Only part of the rows carry a size: once, few, many, or a class if the clone is expanded.

J | size | D | V | DNA | CDR3
TRBJ2-1 | once | NA | TRBV7-8 | TGTGCCAGCAGCTCACTGGGGCGGGGAAGCTCCTACAATGAGCAGTTCTTC | CASSSLGRGSSYNEQFF
TRBJ1-1 | NA | NA | TRBV28 | TGTGCCAGCAGCACGAATGAAGCTTTCTTT | CASSTNEAFF
TRBJ2-1 | NA | NA | TRBV4-3 | TGCGCCAGCAGCCCGGGAACTCGTGGCTACAATGAGCAGTTCTTC | CASSPGTRGYNEQFF
TRBJ2-7 | NA | TRBD1 | TRBV27 | TGTGCCAGCAGTTTAAGTGCGACAGGGGTGGGCGAGCAGTACTTC | CASSLSATGVGEQYF
TRBJ2-7 | NA | NA | TRBV5-1 | TGCGCCAGCAGCTTGGGGCAGAAGTCCGAGCAGTACTTC | CASSLGQKSEQYF
TRBJ1-3 | NA | TRBD1 | TRBV10-3 | TGTGCCATCAGTGAGCCCGAACAGGGGCAACCTGGAAACACCATATATTTT | CAISEPEQGQPGNTIYF
TRBJ2-1 | NA | TRBD2 | TRBV7-9 | TGTGCCAGCAGCCAAGGGGCTAGCGGGGCTAAAGGGAATGAGCAGTTCTTC | CASSQGASGAKGNEQFF
TRBJ1-1 | NA | NA | TRBV7-9 | TGTGCCAGCAGCCCGGTTGTGGCTGAAGCTTTCTTT | CASSPVVAEAFF
TRBJ2-7 | NA | TRBD2 | TRBV6-4 | TGTGCCAGCAGTGATTCGGGGGTAGCGGGTAGCTCCTACGAGCAGTACTTC | CASSDSGVAGSSYEQYF
TRBJ2-1 | NA | TRBD2 | TRBV28 | TGTGCCAGCAGTTTGAACGGGAGGAACAATGAGCAGTTCTTC | CASSLNGRNNEQFF
TRBJ1-1 | NA | NA | TRBV4-1 | TGCGCCAGCAGCCGTCTTATTAGTGGGGTGAACACTGAAGCTTTCTTT | CASSRLISGVNTEAFF
TRBJ2-1 | NA | TRBD2 | TRBV27 | TGTGCCAGCAGTGGGAGGTGGCTAGCGGGGGGGAATGAGCAGTTCTTC | CASSGRWLAGGNEQFF
TRBJ2-4 | NA | TRBD1 | TRBV6-6 | TGTGCCAGCAGTTACCCCAGGGACAGGGGGGAACGGATTCAGTACTTC | CASSYPRDRGERIQYF
TRBJ2-2 | NA | TRBD1 | TRBV6-5 | TGTGCCAGCAGTTACTCAAGAACAGGGGGGTCCGGGGAGCTGTTTTTT | CASSYSRTGGSGELFF
TRBJ2-1 | NA | TRBD2 | TRBV4-2 | TGTGCCAGCAGCCGGACTCTGACTAGCGGGAATGAGCAGTTCTTC | CASSRTLTSGNEQFF
TRBJ2-1 | NA | TRBD2 | TRBV2 | TGTGCCAGCAGTGAGGCTAGCGGGAAGGATGAGCAGTTCTTC | CASSEASGKDEQFF
TRBJ2-3 | NA | NA | TRBV9 | TGTGCCAGCAGCGTAGAAGGTTTTTACACAGATACGCAGTATTTT | CASSVEGFYTDTQYF
TRBJ2-4 | NA | TRBD2 | TRBV4-3 | TGCGCCAGCAGCCAAGATACTAGCGGGGGGGCCGGGTCCAAAAACATTCAGTACTTC | CASSQDTSGGAGSKNIQYF
TRBJ2-7 | NA | NA | TRBV28 | TGTGCCAGCAGTTTTGGGGGGGCGCAGTACTTC | CASSFGGAQYF
TRBJ1-6 | NA | NA | TRBV28 | TGTGCCAGCAGATTGGATAATTCACCCCTCCACTTT | CASRLDNSPLHF
TRBJ2-1 | NA | NA | TRBV11-2 | TGTGCCAGCAGCCCAAACGGCGGGGACTACAATGAGCAGTTCTTC | CASSPNGGDYNEQFF
TRBJ1-3 | NA | NA | TRBV7-8 | TGTGCCAGCAGCCCCGGGGGATCCTCTGGAAACACCATATATTTT | CASSPGGSSGNTIYF
TRBJ1-1 | NA | TRBD1 | TRBV7-6 | TGTGCCAGCAGCCTTAGGACAGGGTTGAACACTGAAGCTTTCTTT | CASSLRTGLNTEAFF
TRBJ1-1 | once | NA | TRBV6-5 | TGTGCCACCAGGGGAAATTCCCCTACTGAAGCTTTCTTT | CATRGNSPTEAFF
TRBJ1-1 | NA | NA | TRBV21-1 | TGTGCCAGCAACCAAACAGGGACGAACACTGAAGCTTTCTTT | CASNQTGTNTEAFF
TRBJ2-3 | once | TRBD1 | TRBV13 | TGTGCCAGCAGCTTACGGGACAGGGACCCAGATACGCAGTATTTT | CASSLRDRDPDTQYF
TRBJ1-6 | NA | NA | TRBV2 | TGTGCCCCCGGGGGGGGGACTTCACCCCTCCACTTT | CAPGGGTSPLHF
TRBJ1-2 | NA | NA | TRBV7-9 | TGTGCCAGCAGCTTAGCCTGGCCCGGGACAAGCTTCTATGGCTACACCTTC | CASSLAWPGTSFYGYTF
TRBJ1-1 | NA | NA | TRBV6-5 | TGTGCCAGCAGTTACACGAAGGGAACTGAAGCTTTCTTT | CASSYTKGTEAFF
TRBJ1-5 | NA | TRBD1 | TRBV10-3 | TGTGCCATCAGTCCGGGACAGGGAGATTTAAGGGGCAATCAGCCCCAGCATTTT | CAISPGQGDLRGNQPQHF
TRBJ2-4 | NA | NA | TRBV2 | TGTGCCAGCACGCGGCACCTCAAAAACATTCAGTACTTC | CASTRHLKNIQYF
TRBJ2-7 | NA | TRBD1 | TRBV19 | TGTGCCAGTAGTATAGTTCTCGGACAGGGCGGCGAGCAGTACTTC | CASSIVLGQGGEQYF
TRBJ1-2 | NA | TRBD1 | TRBV28 | TGTGCCAGCAGTTTACACAGGGGGAAGAACTATGGCTACACCTTC | CASSLHRGKNYGYTF
TRBJ2-2 | NA | TRBD2 | TRBV10-1 | TGCGCCAGACCGGGAGGGGGGCATCACACCGGGGAGCTGTTTTTT | CARPGGGHHTGELFF
TRBJ2-1 | NA | TRBD1 | TRBV11-3 | TGTGCCAGCAGCGCACCCGGGACAGGGGACAATGAGCAGTTCTTC | CASSAPGTGDNEQFF
TRBJ2-2 | NA | NA | TRBV27 | TGTGCCAGCAGTTTTAAGGGGTTGAACACCGGGGAGCTGTTTTTT | CASSFKGLNTGELFF
TRBJ1-2 | NA | NA | TRBV5-5 | TGTGCCAGCAGACCTTTGCCAGGACGCGATGGCTACACCTTC | CASRPLPGRDGYTF
TRBJ1-1 | NA | NA | TRBV4-1 | TGCGCCAGCAGCCTACTTGGTGAATCATCTGAAGCTTTCTTT | CASSLLGESSEAFF
TRBJ2-3 | once | TRBD1 | TRBV23-1 | TGCGCCAGCAGTCGAACTCCGGGACAGGGATTAGCAGATACGCAGTATTTT | CASSRTPGQGLADTQYF
TRBJ2-5 | once | NA | TRBV28 | TGTGCCAGCAGTTCGGGGTTAGAGACCCAGTACTTC | CASSSGLETQYF
TRBJ1-2 | NA | NA | TRBV7-3 | TGTGCCAGCAGCTTAATTGCCGGCTACACCTTC | CASSLIAGYTF
TRBJ1-1 | NA | NA | TRBV9 | TGTGCCAGCAGCGAGACGGGAGCTATGAACACTGAAGCTTTCTTT | CASSETGAMNTEAFF
TRBJ1-4 | NA | NA | TRBV4-1 | TGCGCCAGCAGCCAAGAAACCGCCCGGCAGGGTGATGAAAAACTGTTTTTT | CASSQETARQGDEKLFF
TRBJ1-2 | once | TRBD1 | TRBV2 | TGTGCCAGCAGTCTACAGGGGGCGGCTGGCTACACCTTC | CASSLQGAAGYTF